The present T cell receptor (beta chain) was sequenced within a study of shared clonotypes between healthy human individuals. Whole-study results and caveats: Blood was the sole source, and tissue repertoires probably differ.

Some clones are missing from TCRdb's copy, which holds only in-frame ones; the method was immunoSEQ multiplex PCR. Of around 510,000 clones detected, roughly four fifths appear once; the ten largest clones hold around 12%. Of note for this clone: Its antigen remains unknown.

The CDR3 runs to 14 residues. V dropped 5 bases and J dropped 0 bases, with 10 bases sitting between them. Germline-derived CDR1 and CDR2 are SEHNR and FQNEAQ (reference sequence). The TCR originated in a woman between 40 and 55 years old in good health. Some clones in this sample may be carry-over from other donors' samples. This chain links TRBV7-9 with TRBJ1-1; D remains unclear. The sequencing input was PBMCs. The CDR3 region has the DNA TGTGCCAGCAGCCAGGCCCGTTTGAACACTGAAGCTTTCTTT. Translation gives CASSQARLNTEAFF.